Given below is one T cell receptor beta chain in context. The source of the sample is a study of OX40 agonist ivuxolimab in advanced cancers. Overall study context: Three partial responders included one hepatocellular carcinoma patient and two cutaneous melanoma patients.

Trimming shortened V by 4 bases and J by 0 bases, and 13 bases separated the two germline ends. CDR3 size: 15 residues. Germline lookup yields CDR1 SQVTM and CDR2 ANQGSEA. Researchers took blood at baseline, on cycle 4 day 1, and on cycle 7 day 1. Repertoires were generated with immunoSEQ multiplex PCR, while TCRdb's copy carries only in-frame clones and drops some. Among about 55,000 clones listed, around nine tenths were seen once. Sequences were derived from CD4+ or CD8+ T cells sorted from blood, sampled in a trial of the OX40 agonist ivuxolimab. The TCR comes from an adult with an advanced solid tumor such as melanoma, head and neck, liver or kidney cancer. The chain couples TRBV29-1 to TRBJ1-5; TRBD1 might be the D (6 bases). CDR3 nucleotide sequence: TGCAGCGTTGTATTTCAGGGGAATAGCAATCAGCCCCAGCATTTT. It specifies CSVVFQGNSNQPQHF.